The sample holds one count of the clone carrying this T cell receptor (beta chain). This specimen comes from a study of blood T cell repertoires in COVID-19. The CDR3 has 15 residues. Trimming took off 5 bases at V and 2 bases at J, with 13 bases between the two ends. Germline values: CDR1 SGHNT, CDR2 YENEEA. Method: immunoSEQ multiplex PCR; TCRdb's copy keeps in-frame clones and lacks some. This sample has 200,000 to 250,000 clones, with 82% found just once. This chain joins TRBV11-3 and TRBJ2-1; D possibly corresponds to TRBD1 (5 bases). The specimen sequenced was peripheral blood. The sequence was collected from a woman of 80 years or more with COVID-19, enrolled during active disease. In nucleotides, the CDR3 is TGTGCCAGCAGCGCTCAGGGTGTACCCTACAATGAGCAGTTCTTC. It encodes CASSAQGVPYNEQFF.